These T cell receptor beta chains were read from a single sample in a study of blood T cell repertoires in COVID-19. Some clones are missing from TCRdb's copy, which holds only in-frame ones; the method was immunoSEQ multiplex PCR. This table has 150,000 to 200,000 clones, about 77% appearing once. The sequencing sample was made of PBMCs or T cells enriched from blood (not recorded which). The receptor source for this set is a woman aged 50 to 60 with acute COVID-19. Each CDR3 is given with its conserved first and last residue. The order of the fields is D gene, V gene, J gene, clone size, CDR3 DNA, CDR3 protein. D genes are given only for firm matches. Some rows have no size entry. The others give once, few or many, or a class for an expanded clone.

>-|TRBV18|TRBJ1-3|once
TGTGCCAGCTCACCCTCTGGGAGTCTCCGCTCTGGAAACACCATATATTTT
CASSPSGSLRSGNTIYF
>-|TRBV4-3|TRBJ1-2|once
TGCGCCAGCAGCCAAGTCCAGACGGGGAACTATGGCTACACCTTC
CASSQVQTGNYGYTF
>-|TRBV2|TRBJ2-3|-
TGTGCCAGCAGCGGACTCATTCGCACAGATACGCAGTATTTT
CASSGLIRTDTQYF
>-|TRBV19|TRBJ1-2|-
TGTGCCGGTGGACTCCCGAACTATGGCTACACCTTC
CAGGLPNYGYTF
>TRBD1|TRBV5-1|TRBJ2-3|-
TGCGCCAGCAGACCGCCACAGGGGAGCACAGATACGCAGTATTTT
CASRPPQGSTDTQYF
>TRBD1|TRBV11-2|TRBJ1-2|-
TGTGCCAGCAGCTTATTGTTAGTCCGAGGGGGCGGGTATGGCTACACCTTC
CASSLLLVRGGGYGYTF
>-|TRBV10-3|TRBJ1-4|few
TGTGCCATCAGCCGGGACATGACATCTGCAACTAATGAAAAACTGTTTTTT
CAISRDMTSATNEKLFF
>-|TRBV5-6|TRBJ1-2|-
TGTGCCAGCAGCGTAGGGGGAGACTATGGCTACACCTTC
CASSVGGDYGYTF
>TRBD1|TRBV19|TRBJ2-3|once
TGTGCCAGTAGTATTGCACCATGGACAGGGTTTGCGGATACGCAGTATTTT
CASSIAPWTGFADTQYF
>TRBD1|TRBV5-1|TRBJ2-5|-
TGCGCCAGCAGCTCGACAGGGGGATACCAAGAGACCCAGTACTTC
CASSSTGGYQETQYF
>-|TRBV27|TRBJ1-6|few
TGTGCCAGCAGTCCACAGGGAAATAATTCACCCCTCCACTTT
CASSPQGNNSPLHF
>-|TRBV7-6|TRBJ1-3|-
TGTGCCAGCGGGGCGACGCGAAACACCATATATTTT
CASGATRNTIYF
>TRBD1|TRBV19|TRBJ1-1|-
TGTGCCAGTTCCACGACAGGGAGGACTGAAGCTTTCTTT
CASSTTGRTEAFF
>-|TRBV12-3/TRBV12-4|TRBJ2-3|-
TGTGCCAGCAACCAGGGGGGTGCAGATACGCAGTATTTT
CASNQGGADTQYF
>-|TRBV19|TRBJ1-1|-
TGTGCCAGTCTCAGCCCGGGGGATACTGAAGCTTTCTTT
CASLSPGDTEAFF
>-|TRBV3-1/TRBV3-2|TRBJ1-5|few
TGTGCCAGCAGCCAAGGGAGGTACGAGCCCCAGCATTTT
CASSQGRYEPQHF
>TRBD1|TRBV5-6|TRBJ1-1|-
TGTGCCAGCAGTCCCAGGGGGAGGTGGACTGAAGCTTTCTTT
CASSPRGRWTEAFF
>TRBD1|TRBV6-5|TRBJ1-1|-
TGTGCCAGCAGTCCTCCGGGACAGGGGCTCCGGGGGGCTTTCTTT
CASSPPGQGLRGAFF
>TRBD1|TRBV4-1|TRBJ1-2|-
TGCGCCAGCAGCGTTTCACAGGGGAAGGATTATGGCTACACCTTC
CASSVSQGKDYGYTF
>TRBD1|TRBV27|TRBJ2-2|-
TGTGCCACCATAGGACAGGGGAACACCGGGGAGCTGTTTTTT
CATIGQGNTGELFF
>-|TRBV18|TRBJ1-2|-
TGTGCCAGCTCACGATCGCGGACGGAGGACTATGGCTACACCTTC
CASSRSRTEDYGYTF
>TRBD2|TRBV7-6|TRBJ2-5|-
TGTGCCAGCAGCTTGGAGACTAGCGGGGGGGCCGCCCAAGAGACCCAGTACTTC
CASSLETSGGAAQETQYF
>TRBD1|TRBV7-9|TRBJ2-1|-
TGTGCCAGCAGCTCGGACAGGGGGGCGGGCTCCTACAATGAGCAGTTCTTC
CASSSDRGAGSYNEQFF
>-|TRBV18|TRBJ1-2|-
TGTGCCAGCTCACCACCCGCGCAGGGGTATGGCTACACCTTC
CASSPPAQGYGYTF
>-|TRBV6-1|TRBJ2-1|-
TGTGCCAGCAGTGAACAGTGGAGCTCCTACAATGAGCAGTTCTTC
CASSEQWSSYNEQFF
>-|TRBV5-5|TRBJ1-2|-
TGTGCCAGCAGCCCCTGGGGCAGGGCCATGGTTAACTATGGCTACACCTTC
CASSPWGRAMVNYGYTF
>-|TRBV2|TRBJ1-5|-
TGTGCCAGCAAGCGGACAGCTAGCAATCAGCCCCAGCATTTT
CASKRTASNQPQHF
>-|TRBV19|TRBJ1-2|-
TGTGCCAGTAACCCGGTGAAGAGGGAGGGCTATGGCTACACCTTC
CASNPVKREGYGYTF
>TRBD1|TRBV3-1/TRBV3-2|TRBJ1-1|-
TGTGCCAGCAGCCCCCGGGACAGGGGGCCTGGCTCTGAAGCTTTCTTT
CASSPRDRGPGSEAFF
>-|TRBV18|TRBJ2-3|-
TGTGCCAGCTCAGGTTCAAGTGAGCCTAGCACAGATACGCAGTATTTT
CASSGSSEPSTDTQYF
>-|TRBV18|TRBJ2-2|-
TGTGCCAGCTCACCACGGGAGGACGTGACCACCGGGGAGCTGTTTTTT
CASSPREDVTTGELFF
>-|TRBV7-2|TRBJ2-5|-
TGTGCCAGCAGCTATAAAGGCGGGGCGGAGACCCAGTACTTC
CASSYKGGAETQYF
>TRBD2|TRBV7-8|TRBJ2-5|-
TGTGCCAGCAGCCTGAGACTAGCGGTGCCCCAAGAGACCCAGTACTTC
CASSLRLAVPQETQYF
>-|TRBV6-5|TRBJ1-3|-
TGTGCCAGCAGACAGCGCGACTTGGAGGGTGCCATATATTTT
CASRQRDLEGAIYF
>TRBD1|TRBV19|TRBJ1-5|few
TGTGCCAGTAGTCTCCACGACAGGGGGCGCAATCAGCCCCAGCATTTT
CASSLHDRGRNQPQHF
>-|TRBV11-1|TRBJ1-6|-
TGTGCCAGCAGCCGGGATTTTCGTAATTCACCCCTCCACTTT
CASSRDFRNSPLHF
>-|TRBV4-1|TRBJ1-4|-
TGCGCCAGCAGCCAAGCGGGTTCGGGTAATGAAAAACTGTTTTTT
CASSQAGSGNEKLFF
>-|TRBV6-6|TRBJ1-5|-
TGTGCCAGCAGTTACGAGGTAAATCAGCCCCAGCATTTT
CASSYEVNQPQHF
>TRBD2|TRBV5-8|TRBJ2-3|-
TGTGCCAGCAGGAGAAGCGGGGCAGATACGCAGTATTTT
CASRRSGADTQYF
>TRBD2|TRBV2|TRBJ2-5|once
TGTGCCAGCAGTGAAGCGCTAGCGGGGACGTACCAAGAGACCCAGTACTTC
CASSEALAGTYQETQYF
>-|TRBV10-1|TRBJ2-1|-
TGCGCCAGCAGTTCAAGCGGCAATGAGCAGTTCTTC
CASSSSGNEQFF
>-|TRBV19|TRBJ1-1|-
TGTGCCAGTACCCCGACGGGGGATGGGACGGACACTGAAGCTTTCTTT
CASTPTGDGTDTEAFF
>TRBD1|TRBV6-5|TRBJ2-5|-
TGTGCCAGCAGTTCATATGGGACAGTACCCAGGGAGACCCAGTACTTC
CASSSYGTVPRETQYF
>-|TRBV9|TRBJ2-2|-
TGTGCCAGCAGCCCCCGGGCTGGGCGGGCGCGATTCCCCGCCGGGGAGCTGTTTTTT
CASSPRAGRARFPAGELFF
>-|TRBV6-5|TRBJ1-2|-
TGTGCCAGCAGCCTGACGGGGAACTATGGCTACACCTTC
CASSLTGNYGYTF
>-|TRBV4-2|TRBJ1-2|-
TGTGCCAGCAGCCAAGATTGGCAGTCTGGCTACACCTTC
CASSQDWQSGYTF
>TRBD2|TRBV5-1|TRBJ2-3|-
TGCGCCAGCAGCTTGGGGCTAGCGGGGCCCCTGCGCACAGATACGCAGTATTTT
CASSLGLAGPLRTDTQYF
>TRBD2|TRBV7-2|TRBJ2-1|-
TGTGCCAGCAGCTCAGTAGCGGGGGGGCCTAGTGAGCAGTTCTTC
CASSSVAGGPSEQFF
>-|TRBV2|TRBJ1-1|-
TGTGCCAGCGCACCCGGTACTGAAGCTTTCTTT
CASAPGTEAFF
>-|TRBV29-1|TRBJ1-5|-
TGCAGCGTTGAACAGGGGCTCGGTCAGCCCCAGCATTTT
CSVEQGLGQPQHF
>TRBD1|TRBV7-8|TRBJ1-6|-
TGTGCCAGCAGCCAGGGGACAGATAATTCACCCCTCCACTTT
CASSQGTDNSPLHF
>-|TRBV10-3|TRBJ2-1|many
TGTGCCATCAGCCGCGGGAATGAGCAGTTCTTC
CAISRGNEQFF
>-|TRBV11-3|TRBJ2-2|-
TGTGCCAGCAGCCGAGCAGGGTCCCCCGGGGAGCTGTTTTTT
CASSRAGSPGELFF
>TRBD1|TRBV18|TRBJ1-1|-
TGTGCCAGCTCACCAGGGACAGGTGGAGGGGTTGAAGCTTTCTTT
CASSPGTGGGVEAFF
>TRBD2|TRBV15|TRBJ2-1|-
TGTGCCACCAGCACTACCGGGGGGGCCTTCCCCGGCGAGCAGTTCTTC
CATSTTGGAFPGEQFF